The next 27 T cell receptor beta chains were all read from a single sample in a study of CD4 T cells in relation to SARS-CoV-2 and coronaviruses. No antigen has been assigned to these receptors. CD4+ T cells from unexposed donors were obtained before the COVID-19 pandemic (2011-2018). CD4+ T cells were isolated from the cells after around 11 days of culture. Profiled with immunoSEQ multiplex PCR; TCRdb holds only in-frame clones, not every one. This sample carries some 30,000 clones, approximately 80% of them seen once, and the ten largest clones take less than 20%. Sequences were obtained from CD4+ T cells from PBMCs, cultured in vitro. The receptors stem from a human donor in good health.

This clone was recorded only once. The chain uses TRBV11-2 and TRBJ2-7, with D unresolved. The CDR3 runs to 16 residues. Trimming left V 5 bases short and J 7 bases short, with 24 bases between. Germline loops: CDR1 SGHAT, CDR2 FQNNGV. The CDR3 coding sequence is TGTGCCAGCAGCAAGCCCAAAAGAAAGGGAATTTGGGAGCAGTACTTC. This gives the protein CASSKPKRKGIWEQYF.

The chain employs TRBV7-9 and TRBJ2-3, with 13 bases fitting TRBD2. The CDR3 consists of 17 residues. J lost 4 bases, V lost 5 bases, and 9 bases had no gene match. Germline-derived CDR1 and CDR2 are SEHNR and FQNEAQ (reference sequence). For the CDR3, the DNA is TGTGCCAGCAGCCCAGGACTAGCGGGGGCCGGGGCAGATACGCAGTATTTT. Protein: CASSPGLAGAGADTQYF.

The chain uses TRBV6-2 or TRBV6-3 and TRBJ2-7, with D maybe TRBD2 (5 bases). Per the germline V gene, CDR1 is MNHEY and CDR2 is SVGEGT. V was pared by 0 bases and J by 5 bases, with 20 bases between. The CDR3 runs to 17 residues. The CDR3 spells CASSYSRAARAGHEQYF. In nucleotides, the CDR3 is TGTGCCAGCAGTTACTCGAGAGCGGCGAGAGCTGGCCACGAGCAGTACTTC.

This clone was detected once. The chain couples TRBV28 to TRBJ2-7, with 9 nucleotides matching TRBD2. The V segment lost 3 bases and the J segment 2 bases; nucleotides outside the gene matches: 11. CDR3 length equals 17 residues. In germline, CDR1 is MDHEN, CDR2 SYDVKM. This chain's CDR3 is CASSFPLSGGTAYEQYF. CDR3 sequence (DNA): TGTGCCAGCAGTTTCCCCCTCAGCGGGGGGACGGCCTACGAGCAGTACTTC.

This clone appeared a few times. The chain has TRBV5-1 and TRBJ2-3; either TRBD1 or TRBD2 may supply D (5 bases each). Trimming removed 4 bases at V and 1 base at J, with 16 bases between. Germline assignment: CDR1 SGHRS and CDR2 YFSETQ. This CDR3 has 16 residues. CDR3 amino acids: CASSQWDDWRTDTQYF. In DNA form, the CDR3 reads TGCGCCAGCAGCCAATGGGACGATTGGCGCACAGATACGCAGTATTTT.

The chain joins TRBV3-1 (or the pseudogene TRBV3-2) to TRBJ2-5; D remains ambiguous. Germline-derived CDR1 and CDR2 are LGHDT and YNNKEL (reference sequence). The V end lost 7 bases, the J end lost 3 bases, and 9 bases lay between the germline ends. The CDR3 has 12 amino acids. DNA of the CDR3: TGTGCCAGCACCAGACCCAAAGAGACCCAGTACTTC. Protein sequence: CASTRPKETQYF.

This clone was seen only a few times. V usage is TRBV5-4 and J usage is TRBJ2-7; perhaps TRBD1 as D (5 bases). Trimming pared 4 bases from V and 2 bases from J, leaving 13 bases between. Germline values: CDR1 SGHNT, CDR2 YYREEE (reference sequence). The CDR3 extends over 14 amino acids. The CDR3 sequence is CASSAPGPPYEQYF. The CDR3 region has the DNA TGTGCCAGCAGCGCCCCAGGGCCCCCCTACGAGCAGTACTTC.

This chain uses TRBV11-3 with TRBJ2-1, with 11 bases fitting TRBD1. This CDR3 has 13 amino acids. The V gene's germline CDR1 is SGHNT and CDR2 YENEEA. Trimming removed 5 bases from V and 9 bases from J; junction bases left unmatched: 3. CDR3 protein: CASSGQGAGEQFF. CDR3 nucleotide sequence: TGTGCCAGCAGCGGACAGGGGGCGGGTGAGCAGTTCTTC. The entire variable domain, with the rest obtained from reference TRBV11-3 and TRBJ2-1, is as follows: EAGVVQSPRYKIIEKKQPVAFWCNPISGHNTLYWYLQNLGQGPELLIRYENEEAVDDSQLPKDRFSAERLKGVDSTLKIQPAELGDSAVYLCASSGQGAGEQFFGPGTRLTVL.

This chain uses TRBV6-5 with TRBJ1-5; D may be TRBD1 (6 bases). Germline V gene sequence: CDR1 MNHEY, CDR2 SVGAGI. This CDR3 contains 15 residues. Trimming cost V 6 bases and J 4 bases, with 16 bases left between them. Here the CDR3 reads CASRAQGFGNQPQHF. In nucleotides, the CDR3 is TGTGCCAGCAGGGCACAGGGTTTCGGAAATCAGCCCCAGCATTTT.

The chain's CDR3 is CASSPSSDRSLSYEQYF. The CDR3 DNA reads TGTGCCAGCAGTCCATCGTCGGACAGATCCCTCTCCTACGAGCAGTACTTC. The V call is TRBV28, the J call TRBJ2-7, with D possibly matching TRBD1 (6 bases). Germline V gene data show CDR1 as MDHEN and CDR2 as SYDVKM. This CDR3 spans 17 amino acids. Trimming pared 5 bases from V and 0 bases from J, leaving 20 bases between.

This clone appeared a few times. The CDR3 region is CASSRQGFQETQYF. The CDR3 region has the DNA TGTGCCAGCAGTCGTCAGGGGTTTCAAGAGACCCAGTACTTC. The chain joins TRBV28 to TRBJ2-5, with a tentative D call TRBD1 (6 bases). Trimming left V 5 bases short and J 2 bases short, with 12 bases between. There are 14 residues in the CDR3. Germline V gene lookup returns CDR1 MDHEN and CDR2 SYDVKM.

The V and J genes are TRBV18 and TRBJ1-4, with a weak D call TRBD1 (6 bases). CDR1 is KGHSH, CDR2 LQKENI, per germline. The CDR3 loop spans 13 amino acids. The V gene lost 3 bases and the J gene lost 11 bases, with 13 bases spanning the gap. CDR3 region: CASSPGGAQKLFF. CDR3 DNA: TGTGCCAGCTCACCCGGGGGGGCGCAGAAACTGTTTTTT.

This chain uses TRBV7-9 with TRBJ1-4, with TRBD1 as a possible D gene (5 bases). CDR1 and CDR2 from the germline V gene are SEHNR and FQNEAQ (reference sequence). Trimming took off 6 bases at V and 7 bases at J, with 15 bases between the two ends. This CDR3 is 14 amino acids long. The CDR3 region has the DNA TGTGCCAGCAGTATTGCAGGGAGCGGTGAAAAACTGTTTTTT. This codes for CASSIAGSGEKLFF.

V gene TRBV12-3 or TRBV12-4 combines with J gene TRBJ2-3; possibly TRBD2 for D (5 bases). This CDR3 is 12 amino acids long. V dropped 8 bases and J dropped 7 bases, with 13 bases sitting between them. CDR3 sequence reads: CASAGPPNTQYF. The CDR3 DNA follows: TGTGCCAGCGCGGGCCCGCCGAATACGCAGTATTTT.

V and J are TRBV6-2 or TRBV6-3 and TRBJ2-1, with no clear D. V was clipped by 2 bases and J by 7 bases, with 6 bases between them. The CDR3 covers 12 residues. Germline CDR1 and CDR2: MNHEY and SVGEGT. The CDR3, as DNA: TGTGCCAGCAGTTACGTGCTAAATGAGCAGTTCTTC. Translation: CASSYVLNEQFF.

This chain joins TRBV4-3 and TRBJ2-6; TRBD1 matches at 7 bases. The CDR3 loop spans 19 amino acids. J lost 0 bases, V lost 0 bases, and 8 bases had no gene match. CDR1 is LGHNA and CDR2 is YSLEER in the germline V gene. CDR3: CASSQDRGQSYSGANVLTF. CDR3 nucleotide sequence: TGCGCCAGCAGCCAAGATCGGGGACAGAGCTACTCTGGGGCCAACGTCCTGACTTTC.

V and J are TRBV25-1 and TRBJ2-5, with 8 bases that match TRBD2. The V gene's germline CDR1 is MGHDK and CDR2 SYGVNS. The CDR3 has 16 amino acids. Germline trimming cut 4 bases from V and 4 bases from J; bases unmatched to any gene: 11. The CDR3 loop reads CASSVSGSRVGETQYF. The CDR3 nucleotides read TGTGCCAGCAGTGTCAGCGGGAGTCGTGTTGGAGAGACCCAGTACTTC.

The chain uses TRBV29-1 and TRBJ2-3; 15 positions match TRBD2. Trimming cost V 7 bases and J 4 bases; bases outside gene matches: 6. The CDR3 is 15 residues long. The V gene's germline CDR1 is SQVTM and CDR2 ANQGSEA. The CDR3 spells CSGGLAGGGADTQYF. CDR3 nucleotides: TGCAGCGGGGGACTAGCGGGAGGCGGCGCAGATACGCAGTATTTT.

This clone was seen just once. CDR3 loop: CASSPMDRGQETQYF. DNA for the CDR3: TGTGCCAGCAGTCCAATGGACAGGGGCCAAGAGACCCAGTACTTC. The rearrangement links TRBV25-1 to TRBJ2-5; TRBD1 agrees at 9 bases. This CDR3 contains 15 residues. From germline, CDR1 is MGHDK and CDR2 SYGVNS. V dropped 5 bases and J dropped 1; count of bases not matched to a gene: 5.

There are a few counts of this clone. The chain couples TRBV2 to TRBJ1-2; a weak D match, TRBD1 (6 bases). CDR3 length: 14 amino acids. Germline V lookup: CDR1 SNHLY, CDR2 FYNNEI. Trimming took off 8 bases at V and 4 bases at J, with 17 bases between the two ends. The CDR3 bases are TGTGCCAGCGGGTCGGACAGACTTTCCTATGGCTACACCTTC. Protein: CASGSDRLSYGYTF.

This clone was observed once. In DNA, the CDR3 is TGTGCCAGCAGCCGCTCGACGGCGGGGACCCAGTACTTC. Its protein product is CASSRSTAGTQYF. J is TRBJ2-5 and V is TRBV7-2, with D possibly matching TRBD2 (5 bases). Trimming stripped 5 bases from V and 7 bases from J, with 14 bases between. The CDR3 is made up of 13 amino acids. Germline assignment: CDR1 SGHTA and CDR2 FQGNSA. The variable domain in full, with the rest retrieved from reference TRBV7-2 and TRBJ2-5, is GAGVSQSPSNKVTEKGKDVELRCDPISGHTALYWYRQSLGQGLEFLIYFQGNSAPDKSGLPSDRFSAERTGGSVSTLTIQRTQQEDSAVYLCASSRSTAGTQYFGPGTRLLVL.

V usage is TRBV11-2 and J usage is TRBJ2-1; D not resolved. Deletions cut 4 bases from V and 7 bases from J, with 14 bases between. CDR3 length: 14 residues. Germline-derived CDR1 and CDR2 are SGHAT and FQNNGV. Here the CDR3 reads CASSSLTWPNEQFF. CDR3 in DNA: TGTGCCAGCAGCTCCTTGACTTGGCCTAATGAGCAGTTCTTC.

The rearrangement uses TRBV29-1 and TRBJ1-1; D is unclear. Germline-derived CDR1 and CDR2 are SQVTM and ANQGSEA. Trimming removed 4 bases at V and 3 bases at J, with 6 bases between. This CDR3 contains 11 residues. The chain's CDR3 is CSVGTDTEAFF. CDR3 bases: TGCAGCGTTGGGACCGACACTGAAGCTTTCTTT.

The chain carries TRBV6-2 or TRBV6-3 and TRBJ2-1; 9 positions match TRBD2. This CDR3 contains 19 residues. Per the germline V gene, CDR1 is MNHEY and CDR2 is SVGEGT. After removal of 2 bases from V and 1 base from J, the junction contained 12 bases not matched to a gene. CDR3 in amino acids: CASSYRWLAGIESYNEQFF. In DNA form, the CDR3 reads TGTGCCAGCAGTTACAGGTGGCTAGCGGGGATTGAGTCCTACAATGAGCAGTTCTTC.

This rearrangement joins TRBV5-1 to TRBJ2-1, with 14 bases aligning to TRBD2. The V segment lost 0 bases and the J segment 0 bases; nucleotides outside the gene matches: 8. Germline CDR1 and CDR2: SGHRS and YFSETQ. The CDR3 sequence is 20 residues long. The CDR3 spells CASSLAGLAGGSSSYNEQFF. The DNA of the CDR3 is TGCGCCAGCAGCTTGGCCGGACTAGCGGGGGGCTCAAGCTCCTACAATGAGCAGTTCTTC.

For the CDR3, the DNA is TGTGCCAGCAGTCCAGGACGGAGGGTGGAAAAACTGTTTTTT. It codes for CASSPGRRVEKLFF. The J gene is TRBJ1-4, the V gene TRBV6-5, with D unclear. This CDR3 has 14 amino acids. V lost 5 bases, J lost 8 bases, and 15 bases lay in between. CDR1 is MNHEY, CDR2 SVGAGI, per germline.

The V gene is TRBV5-1, the J gene TRBJ2-3; D gene uncertain. CDR3 length equals 14 residues. Germline V gene sequence: CDR1 SGHRS, CDR2 YFSETQ. V dropped 7 bases and J dropped 0 bases, with 12 bases sitting between them. The CDR3 protein is CASGYLASTDTQYF. For the CDR3, the DNA is TGCGCCAGCGGGTATCTTGCCAGCACAGATACGCAGTATTTT.